A selection of T cell receptor beta chains follows, all from one sample in a study of blood T cell repertoires in COVID-19. Produced via immunoSEQ multiplex PCR; TCRdb's table is partial and in-frame only. The sample lists 110,000 to 150,000 clones; approximately 86% were seen once. The sequencing sample was made of peripheral blood. The receptors were gathered from a human donor in a cohort sampled during active COVID-19. Both conserved end residues are part of each CDR3. Fields, in order: V gene, clone size, CDR3 protein. Clone size, where shown, is once, few, many, or a class for clones that have expanded.

V: TRBV5-1
size: NA
CDR3: CASSLASISGIQETQYF

V: TRBV11-3
size: NA
CDR3: CASGKVRGRPNQPQHF

V: TRBV10-1
size: NA
CDR3: CASSAYRVRYEQYF

V: TRBV5-1
size: NA
CDR3: CASSYVLAGGADSPLHF

V: TRBV14
size: NA
CDR3: CASSQDWGRSDTQYF

V: TRBV15
size: once
CDR3: CATSRVTATYGYTF

V: TRBV5-4
size: NA
CDR3: CASSLRLAGSTDTQYF

V: TRBV25-1
size: NA
CDR3: CASRHGGNSPLHF

V: TRBV3-1/TRBV3-2
size: NA
CDR3: CASSQVPGQQETQYF

V: TRBV21-1
size: NA
CDR3: CASSKVGGSNQPQHF

V: TRBV27
size: NA
CDR3: CASKTEISPLHF

V: TRBV28
size: NA
CDR3: CASSYTGGINEKLFF

V: TRBV7-2
size: once
CDR3: CASRRTGGSNQPQHF

V: TRBV18
size: once
CDR3: CASSPLGPGQMSGTEAFF

V: TRBV4-2
size: few
CDR3: CASSQDPGDSLGRGEKLFF

V: TRBV7-9
size: NA
CDR3: CASSLFVSVEQFF

V: TRBV6-8
size: NA
CDR3: CASTFGANVLTF

V: TRBV20-1
size: NA
CDR3: CSASREDQETQYF

V: TRBV28
size: NA
CDR3: CASSARPGGSYEQYF

V: TRBV10-3
size: NA
CDR3: CAISRLQLGVYNEQFF

V: TRBV19
size: NA
CDR3: CASSIGRGRDYGYTF

V: TRBV4-1
size: NA
CDR3: CASSQIGGGNTIYF